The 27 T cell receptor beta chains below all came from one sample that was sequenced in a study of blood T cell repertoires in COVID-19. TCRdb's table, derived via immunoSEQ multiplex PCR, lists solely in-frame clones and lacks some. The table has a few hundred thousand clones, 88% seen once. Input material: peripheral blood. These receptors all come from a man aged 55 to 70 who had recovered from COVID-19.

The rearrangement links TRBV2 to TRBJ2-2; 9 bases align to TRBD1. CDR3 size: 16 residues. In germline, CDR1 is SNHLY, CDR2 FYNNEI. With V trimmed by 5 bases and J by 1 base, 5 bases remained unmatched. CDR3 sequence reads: CASSLQGAQNTGELFF. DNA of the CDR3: TGTGCCAGCAGTCTACAGGGGGCGCAGAACACCGGGGAGCTGTTTTTT.

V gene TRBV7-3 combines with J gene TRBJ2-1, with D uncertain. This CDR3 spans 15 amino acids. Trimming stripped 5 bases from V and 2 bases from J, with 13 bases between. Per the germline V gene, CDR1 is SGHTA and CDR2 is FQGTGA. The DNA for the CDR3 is TGTGCCAGCAGCCCCGTCTCTGCGGCCTACAATGAGCAGTTCTTC. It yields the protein CASSPVSAAYNEQFF.

For the CDR3, the DNA is TGTGCCAGCAGCTTAGGGGCCAGGGCTACGTCTAACTATGGCTACACCTTC. It yields the protein CASSLGARATSNYGYTF. The chain carries TRBV7-9 and TRBJ1-2; the D gene is possibly TRBD1 (5 bases). CDR1 SEHNR and CDR2 FQNEAQ come from the germline V gene (reference sequence). The ends were cut back, 1 base at V and 0 bases at J, with 15 bases in the middle. The CDR3 spans 17 residues.

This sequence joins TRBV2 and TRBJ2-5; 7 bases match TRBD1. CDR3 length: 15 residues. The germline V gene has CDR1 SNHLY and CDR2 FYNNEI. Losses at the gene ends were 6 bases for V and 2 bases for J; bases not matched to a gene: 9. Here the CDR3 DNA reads TGTGCCAGCAGGAAGATAGGGACAGATCAAGAGACCCAGTACTTC. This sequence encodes CASRKIGTDQETQYF.

The chain's CDR3 is CASSPSAGIMEPQHF. The DNA for the CDR3 is TGTGCCAGCTCACCATCCGCAGGGATAATGGAGCCCCAGCATTTT. This chain links TRBV18 with TRBJ1-5, with D possibly being TRBD1 (5 bases). V lost 2 bases, J lost 8 bases, and 16 bases lay in between. Germline-derived CDR1 and CDR2 are KGHSH and LQKENI. The CDR3 is 15 residues long.

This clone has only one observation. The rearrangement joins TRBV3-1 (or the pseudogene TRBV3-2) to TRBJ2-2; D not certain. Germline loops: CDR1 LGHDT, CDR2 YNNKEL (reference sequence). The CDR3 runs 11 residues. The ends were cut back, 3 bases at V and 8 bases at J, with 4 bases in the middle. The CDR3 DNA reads TGTGCCAGCAGCCACAAAGGGGAGCTGTTTTTT. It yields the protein CASSHKGELFF.

In DNA form, the CDR3 reads TGTGCCAGCACCCCGGGCAGGGGTGTAACTGGAAACACCATATATTTT. It is translated as CASTPGRGVTGNTIYF. The rearrangement uses TRBV16 and TRBJ1-3; tentatively, D is TRBD1 (6 bases). Germline-derived CDR1 and CDR2 are KGHSY and FQNENV. Between the trimmed V and J ends, which lost 7 bases and 2 bases, there was a span of 18 bases. This CDR3 is 16 amino acids long.

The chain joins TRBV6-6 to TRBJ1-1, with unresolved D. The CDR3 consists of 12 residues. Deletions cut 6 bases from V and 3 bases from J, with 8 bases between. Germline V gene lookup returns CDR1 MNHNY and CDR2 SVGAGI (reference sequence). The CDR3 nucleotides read TGTGCCAGCAGCCCTCGGGACACTGAAGCTTTCTTT. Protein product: CASSPRDTEAFF.

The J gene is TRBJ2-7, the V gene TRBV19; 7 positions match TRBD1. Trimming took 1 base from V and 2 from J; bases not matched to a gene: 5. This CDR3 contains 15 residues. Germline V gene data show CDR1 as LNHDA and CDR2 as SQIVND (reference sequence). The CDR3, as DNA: TGTGCCAGTAGTATAGCGGTCGGACAGGCCTACGAGCAGTACTTC. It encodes CASSIAVGQAYEQYF.

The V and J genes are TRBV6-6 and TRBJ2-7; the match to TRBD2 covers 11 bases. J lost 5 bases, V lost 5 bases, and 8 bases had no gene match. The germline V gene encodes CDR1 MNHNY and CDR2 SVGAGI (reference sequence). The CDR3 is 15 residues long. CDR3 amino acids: CASSLYSGGGNEQYF. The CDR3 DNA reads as TGTGCCAGCAGTCTTTATAGCGGGGGGGGCAACGAGCAGTACTTC.

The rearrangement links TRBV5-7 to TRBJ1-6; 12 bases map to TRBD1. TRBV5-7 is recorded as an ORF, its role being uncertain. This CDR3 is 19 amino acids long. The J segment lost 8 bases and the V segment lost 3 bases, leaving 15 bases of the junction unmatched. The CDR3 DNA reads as TGTGCCAGCAGCTGCCCCGGGACAGGGGGCGCGATCGGGTATTCACCCCTCCACTTT. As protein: CASSCPGTGGAIGYSPLHF.

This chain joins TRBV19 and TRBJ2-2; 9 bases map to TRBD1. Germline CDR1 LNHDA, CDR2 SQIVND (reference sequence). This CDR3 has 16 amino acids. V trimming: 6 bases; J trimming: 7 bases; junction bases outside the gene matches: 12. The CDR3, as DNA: TGTGCCAGTAGGGGTTGGACAGGGGAGTACAACGGGGAGCTGTTTTTT. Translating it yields CASRGWTGEYNGELFF. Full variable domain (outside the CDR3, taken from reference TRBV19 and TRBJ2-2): DGGITQSPKYLFRKEGQNVTLSCEQNLNHDAMYWYRQDPGQGLRLIYYSQIVNDFQKGDIAEGYSVSREKKESFPLTVTSAQKNPTAFYLCASRGWTGEYNGELFFGEGSRLTVL.

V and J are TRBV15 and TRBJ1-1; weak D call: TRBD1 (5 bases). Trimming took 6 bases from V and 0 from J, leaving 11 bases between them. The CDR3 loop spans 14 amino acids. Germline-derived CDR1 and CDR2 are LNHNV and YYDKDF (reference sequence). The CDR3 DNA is TGTGCCACCAGACCAGGGTGGATGAACACTGAAGCTTTCTTT. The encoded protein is CATRPGWMNTEAFF.

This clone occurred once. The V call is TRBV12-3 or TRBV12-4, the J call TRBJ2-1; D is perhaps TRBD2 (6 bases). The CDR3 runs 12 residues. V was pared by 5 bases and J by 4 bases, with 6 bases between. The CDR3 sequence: CASSGLYNEQFF. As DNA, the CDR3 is TGTGCCAGCAGTGGACTATACAATGAGCAGTTCTTC.

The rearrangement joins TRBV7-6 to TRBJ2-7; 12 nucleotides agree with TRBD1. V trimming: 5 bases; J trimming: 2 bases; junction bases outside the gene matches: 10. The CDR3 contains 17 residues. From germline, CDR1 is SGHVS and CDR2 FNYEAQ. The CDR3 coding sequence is TGTGCCAGCAGCGTGGCCGGGACAGGGGGCAACCCCTACGAGCAGTACTTC. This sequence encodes CASSVAGTGGNPYEQYF. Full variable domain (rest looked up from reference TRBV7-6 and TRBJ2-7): GAGVSQSPRYKVTKRGQDVALRCDPISGHVSLYWYRQALGQGPEFLTYFNYEAQQDKSGLPNDRFSAERPEGSISTLTIQRTEQRDSAMYRCASSVAGTGGNPYEQYFGPGTRLTVT.

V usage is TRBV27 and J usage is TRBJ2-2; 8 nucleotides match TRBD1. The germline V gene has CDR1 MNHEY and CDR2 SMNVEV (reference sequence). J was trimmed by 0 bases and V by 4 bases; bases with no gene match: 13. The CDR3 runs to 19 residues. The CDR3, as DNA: TGTGCCAGCAGTTCCCAATTAATCGACAGGGGCTCGAACACCGGGGAGCTGTTTTTT. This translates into CASSSQLIDRGSNTGELFF.

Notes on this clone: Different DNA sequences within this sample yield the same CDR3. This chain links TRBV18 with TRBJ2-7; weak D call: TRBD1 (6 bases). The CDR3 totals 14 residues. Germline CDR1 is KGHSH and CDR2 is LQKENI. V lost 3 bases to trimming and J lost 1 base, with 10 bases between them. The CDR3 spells CASSPGTSSYEQYF. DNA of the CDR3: TGTGCCAGCTCACCCGGGACATCTTCCTACGAGCAGTACTTC.

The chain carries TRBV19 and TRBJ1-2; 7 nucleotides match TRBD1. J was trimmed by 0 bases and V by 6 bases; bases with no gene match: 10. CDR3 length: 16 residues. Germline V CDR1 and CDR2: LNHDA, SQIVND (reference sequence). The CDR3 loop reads CASSPGTANTNYGYTF. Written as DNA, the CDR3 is TGTGCCAGTAGCCCCGGGACAGCCAACACTAACTATGGCTACACCTTC.

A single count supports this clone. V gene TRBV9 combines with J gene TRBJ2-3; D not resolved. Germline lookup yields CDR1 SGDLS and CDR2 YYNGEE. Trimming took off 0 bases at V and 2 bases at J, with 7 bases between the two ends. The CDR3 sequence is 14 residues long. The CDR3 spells CASSVGPPTDTQYF. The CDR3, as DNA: TGTGCCAGCAGCGTAGGGCCTCCCACAGATACGCAGTATTTT.

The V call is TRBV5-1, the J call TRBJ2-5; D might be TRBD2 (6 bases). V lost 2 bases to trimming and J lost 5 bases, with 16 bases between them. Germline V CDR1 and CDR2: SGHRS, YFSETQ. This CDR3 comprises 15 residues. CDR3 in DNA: TGCGCCAGCAGCTTACCCGGAGGGGCGGGGGAGACCCAGTACTTC. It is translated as CASSLPGGAGETQYF.

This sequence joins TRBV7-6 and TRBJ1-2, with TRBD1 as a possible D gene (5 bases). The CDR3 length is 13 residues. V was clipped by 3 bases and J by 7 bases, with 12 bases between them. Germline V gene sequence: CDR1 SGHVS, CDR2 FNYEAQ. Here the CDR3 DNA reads TGTGCCAGCAGCTTCGCGGGGGTTCGTGGCTACACCTTC. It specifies CASSFAGVRGYTF.

CDR3 DNA sequence: TGTGCCAGCAGTTACTCGATGCTAGCGGGGGGGCCTGGTACGCAGTATTTT. This encodes CASSYSMLAGGPGTQYF. The gene calls are TRBV6-2 or TRBV6-3 and TRBJ2-3; TRBD2 agrees at 12 bases. The CDR3 totals 17 residues. CDR1 is MNHEY and CDR2 is SVGEGT in the germline V gene. The J segment lost 8 bases and the V segment lost 0 bases, leaving 9 bases of the junction unmatched.

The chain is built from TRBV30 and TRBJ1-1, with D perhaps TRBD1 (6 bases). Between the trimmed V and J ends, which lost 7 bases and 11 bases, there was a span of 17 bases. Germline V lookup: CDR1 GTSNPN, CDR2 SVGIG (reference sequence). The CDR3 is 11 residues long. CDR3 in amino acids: CAFNLVDRAFF. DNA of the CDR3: TGTGCCTTTAACCTCGTTGACAGGGCTTTCTTT.

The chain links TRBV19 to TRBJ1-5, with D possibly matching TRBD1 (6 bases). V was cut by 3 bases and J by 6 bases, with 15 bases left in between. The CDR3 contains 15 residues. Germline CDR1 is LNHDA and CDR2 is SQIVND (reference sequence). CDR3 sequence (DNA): TGTGCCAGTAGTATTAAACAGGGTTGGTTTCAGCCCCAGCATTTT. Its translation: CASSIKQGWFQPQHF.

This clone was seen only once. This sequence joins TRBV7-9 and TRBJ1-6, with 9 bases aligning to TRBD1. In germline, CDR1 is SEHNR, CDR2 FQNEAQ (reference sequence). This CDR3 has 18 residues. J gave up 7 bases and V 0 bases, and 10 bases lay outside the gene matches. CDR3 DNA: TGTGCCAGCAGCTTAGCGAGGGGGACAGGGATCGACAATTCACCCCTCCACTTT. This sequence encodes CASSLARGTGIDNSPLHF. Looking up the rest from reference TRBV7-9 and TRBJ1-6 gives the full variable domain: DTGVSQNPRHKITKRGQNVTFRCDPISEHNRLYWYRQTLGQGPEFLTYFQNEAQLEKSRLLSDRFSAERPKGSFSTLEIQRTEQGDSAMYLCASSLARGTGIDNSPLHFGNGTRLTVT.

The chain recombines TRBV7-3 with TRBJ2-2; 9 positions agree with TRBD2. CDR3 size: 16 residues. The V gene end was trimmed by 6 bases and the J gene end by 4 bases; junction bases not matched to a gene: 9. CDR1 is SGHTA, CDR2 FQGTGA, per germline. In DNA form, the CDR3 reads TGTGCCAGCAGGTTCATAGCGGGGGACTCCACCGGGGAGCTGTTTTTT. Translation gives CASRFIAGDSTGELFF.

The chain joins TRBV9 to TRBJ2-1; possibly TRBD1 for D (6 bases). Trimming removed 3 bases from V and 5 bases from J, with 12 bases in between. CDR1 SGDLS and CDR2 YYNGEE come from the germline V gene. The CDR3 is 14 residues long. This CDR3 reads CASSGGGVNNEQFF. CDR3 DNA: TGTGCCAGCAGCGGAGGGGGAGTTAACAATGAGCAGTTCTTC.